Presented here are 9 T cell receptor beta chains from one specimen sequenced in a study of shared clonotypes between healthy human individuals. Here immunoSEQ multiplex PCR was the method, and the copy in TCRdb shows in-frame clones only, minus some. Here the sample spans about a million clones, 70% to 85% being singletons. The sequenced material came from memory CD4+ T cells from PBMCs. Subset described: CD45RA-negative fraction. The source of these receptors is a man younger than 35 in good health. Some clones in this sample may be carry-over from other donors' samples.

This sequence joins TRBV19 and TRBJ1-3; no firm D call. CDR1 is LNHDA and CDR2 is SQIVND in the germline V gene (reference sequence). V shed 8 bases and J shed 4 bases, with 12 bases lying between them. This CDR3 contains 13 residues. The CDR3 coding sequence is TGTGCCAGTGAAACTCACGGAGGAAACACCATATATTTT. It translates to CASETHGGNTIYF.

The V call is TRBV25-1, the J call TRBJ1-5; D unclear. V lost 4 bases, J lost 0 bases, and 4 bases lay in between. Germline V CDR1 and CDR2: MGHDK, SYGVNS. This CDR3 spans 13 amino acids. CDR3 bases: TGTGCCAGCAGTGGGACTAGCAATCAGCCCCAGCATTTT. Protein sequence: CASSGTSNQPQHF.

The gene calls are TRBV18 and TRBJ1-5; no clear D gene. V dropped 2 bases and J dropped 3 bases, with 17 bases sitting between them. Germline CDR1 KGHSH, CDR2 LQKENI. CDR3 length equals 17 residues. The CDR3 coding sequence is TGTGCCAGCTCACCAGTAGCGGGCCTCAGGCCCAATCAGCCCCAGCATTTT. Encoded protein: CASSPVAGLRPNQPQHF.

The V and J genes are TRBV5-6 and TRBJ2-3; 12 bases map to TRBD2. CDR3 length: 17 amino acids. CDR1 and CDR2 (germline): SGHDT, YYEEEE. The J segment lost 6 bases and the V segment lost 1 base, leaving 9 bases of the junction unmatched. The CDR3 region has the DNA TGTGCCAGCAGCTTGTCAGGACTAGCGGGAAGTGGTGATACGCAGTATTTT. Encoded protein: CASSLSGLAGSGDTQYF. Full variable domain (remainder filled in from reference TRBV5-6 and TRBJ2-3): DAGVTQSPTHLIKTRGQQVTLRCSPKSGHDTVSWYQQALGQGPQFIFQYYEEEERQRGNFPDRFSGHQFPNYSSELNVNALLLGDSALYLCASSLSGLAGSGDTQYFGPGTRLTVL.

The chain joins TRBV28 to TRBJ1-3; TRBD1 is a possible D gene (5 bases). Germline V CDR1 and CDR2: MDHEN, SYDVKM. The CDR3 covers 15 residues. The V end was cut by 5 bases, the J end by 1 base, with 12 bases between. The CDR3 here is CASSQIRESGNTIYF. The CDR3, as DNA: TGTGCCAGCAGTCAAATCAGGGAATCTGGAAACACCATATATTTT.

V gene TRBV5-8 combines with J gene TRBJ2-1; 12 bases are shared with TRBD2. Looked up from germline, CDR1 is SGHTS and CDR2 is YDEGEE. The junction had 15 bases not matched to a gene; V was cut back by 2 bases and J by 9 bases. The CDR3 runs 18 residues. The CDR3 region is CASSFSLFTSGRMSEQFF. CDR3 bases: TGTGCCAGCAGCTTCTCCCTTTTTACTAGCGGGAGGATGAGTGAGCAGTTCTTC. Full variable domain (remainder filled in from reference TRBV5-8 and TRBJ2-1): EAGVTQSPTHLIKTRGQQATLRCSPISGHTSVYWYQQALGLGLQFLLWYDEGEERNRGNFPPRFSGRQFPNYSSELNVNALELEDSALYLCASSFSLFTSGRMSEQFFGPGTRLTVL.

The chain carries TRBV2 and TRBJ1-3, with TRBD1 matching 8 bases. V shed 5 bases and J 3 bases; nucleotides not matched to a gene: 6. Germline CDR1 and CDR2: SNHLY and FYNNEI. CDR3 size: 15 residues. The DNA of the CDR3 is TGTGCCAGCAGTTTGCAGGGGGCTGGTGGAAACACCATATATTTT. It is translated as CASSLQGAGGNTIYF. The variable domain in full, completed from reference TRBV2 and TRBJ1-3, reads EPEVTQTPSHQVTQMGQEVILRCVPISNHLYFYWYRQILGQKVEFLVSFYNNEISEKSEIFDDQFSVERPDGSNFTLKIRSTKLEDSAMYFCASSLQGAGGNTIYFGEGSWLTVV.

The rearrangement links TRBV2 to TRBJ2-7; unclear D gene. The CDR3 loop spans 12 amino acids. V lost 6 bases and J 5 bases, leaving 11 bases between the germline ends. Germline-derived CDR1 and CDR2 are SNHLY and FYNNEI. The CDR3 coding sequence is TGTGCCAGCAGACCCGCGAGTCACGAGCAGTACTTC. Protein product: CASRPASHEQYF.

This sequence joins TRBV19 and TRBJ2-4; D perhaps matches TRBD1 (6 bases). Deletions cut 7 bases from V and 0 bases from J, with 16 bases between. CDR1 is LNHDA and CDR2 is SQIVND in the germline V gene (reference sequence). This CDR3 region has 16 residues. The CDR3, as DNA: TGTGCCAGTAATCATCCGGGACAACTAGCCAAAAACATTCAGTACTTC. Encoded protein: CASNHPGQLAKNIQYF.